The 30 T cell receptor beta chains below all came from one sample that was sequenced in a study of blood T cells in healthy people across ages. The authors ran a second PCR of about 7 to 11 cycles using a sample-barcoded 5' primer and a J-beta primer mix. TCRdb re-derived calls from the 5' RACE reads in MiXCR, one entry per CDR3 protein. Among around 1,800,000 distinct CDR3 sequences listed, roughly 43% were seen once. Material: blood. The receptors derive from a human donor in good health.

A note on this clonotype: This may be a read error, as it is one base from a much larger clone. The chain couples TRBV5-1 to TRBJ2-7; D is undetermined. The CDR3 contains 15 residues. The V end was cut by 0 bases, the J end by 1 base, with 11 bases between. Germline-derived CDR1 and CDR2 are SGHRS and YFSETQ. Written as DNA, the CDR3 is TGCGCCAGCAGCTTGGACAAGGGATCATCCTACGAGCAGTACTTC. It is translated as CASSLDKGSSYEQYF.

V usage is TRBV7-9 and J usage is TRBJ1-5; 7 bases align to TRBD1. Germline V gives CDR1 SEHNR, CDR2 FQNEAQ (reference sequence). The length of the CDR3 is 16 residues. V was clipped by 2 bases and J by 4 bases; unmatched bases: 8. The CDR3 reads CASSLSVGTENQPQHF. CDR3 nucleotides: TGTGCCAGCAGCTTATCGGTCGGGACAGAAAATCAGCCCCAGCATTTT. Full variable domain (remainder filled in from reference TRBV7-9 and TRBJ1-5): DTGVSQNPRHKITKRGQNVTFRCDPISEHNRLYWYRQTLGQGPEFLTYFQNEAQLEKSRLLSDRFSAERPKGSFSTLEIQRTEQGDSAMYLCASSLSVGTENQPQHFGDGTRLSIL.

This clonotype was recorded many times. This sequence joins TRBV7-2 and TRBJ2-6; D gene uncertain. There are 16 residues in the CDR3. V was pared by 4 bases and J by 0 bases, with 10 bases between. Per germline, CDR1 SGHTA and CDR2 FQGNSA. In DNA, the CDR3 is TGTGCCAGCAGCTGGCAGCCTTCCTCTGGGGCCAACGTCCTGACTTTC. Protein sequence: CASSWQPSSGANVLTF.

This sequence joins TRBV5-1 and TRBJ2-3; 14 positions agree with TRBD2. CDR1 is SGHRS, CDR2 YFSETQ, per germline. V was pared by 7 bases and J by 7 bases, with 11 bases of the junction left unmatched. This CDR3 has 16 amino acids. Written as DNA, the CDR3 is TGCGCCAGCGGACGCGACGGACTAGCGGGGGGAAATACGCAGTATTTT. Its translation is CASGRDGLAGGNTQYF.

This clonotype was detected a few times. V usage is TRBV4-2 and J usage is TRBJ2-7; D unclear. The CDR3 sequence is 14 residues long. Trimming removed 6 bases at V and 4 bases at J, with 16 bases between. The germline V gene has CDR1 LGHNA and CDR2 YNFKEQ. For the CDR3, the DNA is TGTGCCAGCAGGCCTATCCTCAGTGGTTACGAGCAGTACTTC. This codes for CASRPILSGYEQYF.

J is TRBJ1-1 and V is TRBV10-3; D may be TRBD1 (5 bases). The CDR3 has 14 amino acids. Germline V gene lookup returns CDR1 ENHRY and CDR2 SYGVKD. V lost 7 bases and J 3 bases, leaving 15 bases between the germline ends. CDR3 bases: TGTGCCATCACCCGTTCAGGGAGGGACACTGAAGCTTTCTTT. Protein sequence: CAITRSGRDTEAFF.

The chain carries TRBV13 and TRBJ2-5; D is unresolved. The CDR3 consists of 14 residues. The V end was cut by 2 bases, the J end by 5 bases, with 12 bases between. Germline V gives CDR1 PRHDT, CDR2 FYEKMQ (reference sequence). The CDR3 is CASSLFLGDETQYF. The DNA for the CDR3 is TGTGCCAGCAGCTTATTTCTAGGAGATGAGACCCAGTACTTC.

This clonotype was seen a few times. V gene TRBV3-1 combines with J gene TRBJ2-7; 7 bases map to TRBD2. The CDR3 length is 19 residues. Germline CDR1 reads LGHDT; CDR2 reads YNNKEL (reference sequence). Trimming removed 2 bases from V and 5 bases from J; junction bases left unmatched: 21. The CDR3 is CASSQYSISGAGDRHEQYF. As DNA, the CDR3 is TGTGCCAGCAGCCAATATTCGATTTCGGGCGCGGGAGATCGGCACGAGCAGTACTTC.

This clonotype was found a few times. The gene calls are TRBV7-2 and TRBJ2-3, with 15 bases that match TRBD2. This CDR3 contains 17 residues. The germline V gene has CDR1 SGHTA and CDR2 FQGNSA. With 4 bases clipped from V and 8 bases from J, the junction kept 10 bases outside the gene matches. Here the CDR3 reads CASSYLGLAGGGGTQYF. The CDR3 DNA is TGTGCCAGCAGCTACTTGGGACTAGCGGGGGGCGGAGGTACGCAGTATTTT.

This clonotype was counted between two and nine times. V and J are TRBV6-2 or TRBV6-3 and TRBJ2-1; 9 bases match TRBD2. This CDR3 comprises 13 residues. CDR1 is MNHEY and CDR2 is SVGEGT in the germline V gene. With 7 bases clipped from V and 10 bases from J, the junction kept 8 bases outside the gene matches. DNA of the CDR3: TGTGCCAGCACCTTTAGCGGGGGTACAGAGCAGTTCTTC. Translation: CASTFSGGTEQFF.

The chain is built from TRBV20-1 and TRBJ2-2; the D gene is possibly TRBD1 (6 bases). The CDR3 has 15 residues. Germline-derived CDR1 and CDR2 are DFQATT and SNEGSKA (reference sequence). V was trimmed by 2 bases and J by 5 bases, leaving 15 bases between them. The DNA for the CDR3 is TGCAGTGCTAGACCCGGCAGGGGCTGGACCGGGGAGCTGTTTTTT. Translating gives CSARPGRGWTGELFF.

This clonotype occurred a few times. This chain links TRBV4-1 with TRBJ2-5; D assignment may be TRBD1 or TRBD2 (5 bases each). The germline CDR1 and CDR2 sequences are MGHRA and YSYEKL. V was pared by 0 bases and J by 3 bases, with 14 bases between. This CDR3 has 16 residues. CDR3 protein: CASSQDPGGTKETQYF. In nucleotides, the CDR3 is TGCGCCAGCAGCCAAGATCCTGGGGGAACCAAAGAGACCCAGTACTTC.

This clonotype appeared a few times. CDR3 amino acids: CASSLDGSSPTVSPLHF. CDR3 DNA: TGTGCCAGCAGCTTGGACGGATCATCCCCCACGGTTTCACCCCTCCACTTT. The gene calls are TRBV13 and TRBJ1-6; D is unclear. Trimming shortened V by 3 bases and J by 9 bases, and 21 bases separated the two germline ends. This CDR3 has 17 residues. Looked up from germline, CDR1 is PRHDT and CDR2 is FYEKMQ (reference sequence).

A word on this clonotype: A much larger clone sits a single nucleotide away, making a read error possible. The V gene is TRBV12-3 or TRBV12-4, the J gene TRBJ2-2, with unresolved D. Between the trimmed V and J ends, which lost 3 bases and 7 bases, there was a span of 3 bases. This CDR3 comprises 11 residues. CDR3 in amino acids: CASSFLGELFF. The CDR3 DNA reads as TGTGCCAGCAGTTTTCTCGGGGAGCTGTTTTTT.

The chain employs TRBV24-1 and TRBJ1-2; D gene ambiguous. V lost 4 bases to trimming and J lost 8 bases, with 13 bases between them. CDR1 and CDR2 (germline): KGHDR, SFDVKD. There are 13 residues in the CDR3. Here the CDR3 DNA reads TGTGCCACCAGTGAGGATCGTCTTCGCGGCTACACCTTC. This encodes CATSEDRLRGYTF.

This chain links TRBV7-9 with TRBJ1-2; D is unresolved. The germline V gene has CDR1 SEHNR and CDR2 FQNEAQ (reference sequence). The CDR3 is 14 residues long. V gave up 3 bases and J gave up 7 bases, with 15 bases separating them. The CDR3 here is CASSFSRNNAGYTF. The CDR3 nucleotides are TGTGCCAGCAGCTTCAGTCGGAACAATGCTGGCTACACCTTC.

This chain links TRBV7-3 with TRBJ2-1; no firm D call. Germline V gene sequence: CDR1 SGHTA, CDR2 FQGTGA. The V gene lost 2 bases and the J gene lost 0 bases, with 11 bases spanning the gap. The CDR3 sequence is 16 residues long. In DNA, the CDR3 is TGTGCCAGCAGCTTATTGGGTGAGAGCTCCTACAATGAGCAGTTCTTC. Protein product: CASSLLGESSYNEQFF.

CDR3: CASTPYGVGSETQYF. CDR3 DNA sequence: TGTGCCAGCACCCCTTACGGGGTGGGGTCAGAGACCCAGTACTTC. The genes are TRBV7-2 and TRBJ2-5, with D possibly matching TRBD2 (5 bases). Germline V gene data show CDR1 as SGHTA and CDR2 as FQGNSA. The CDR3 contains 15 residues. The V end lost 7 bases, the J end lost 4 bases, and 19 bases lay between the germline ends.

The CDR3 here is CASSPGQHHEQYF. Written as DNA, the CDR3 is TGTGCCAGCTCACCCGGACAGCACCACGAGCAGTACTTC. The chain uses TRBV18 and TRBJ2-7, with D perhaps matching TRBD1 (6 bases). Germline CDR1 and CDR2: KGHSH and LQKENI. The CDR3 loop spans 13 amino acids. The ends were cut back, 3 bases at V and 5 bases at J, with 11 bases in the middle.

This clonotype was detected only a few times. The chain employs TRBV28 and TRBJ2-3; D perhaps matches TRBD2 (6 bases). There are 14 residues in the CDR3. Germline CDR1 MDHEN, CDR2 SYDVKM. V shed 8 bases and J shed 4 bases, with 16 bases lying between them. CDR3 loop: CASGAGSQADTQYF. CDR3 DNA sequence: TGTGCCAGCGGGGCGGGATCCCAGGCAGATACGCAGTATTTT.

The J gene is TRBJ2-5, the V gene TRBV30; no firm D call. This CDR3 comprises 11 residues. Germline V gives CDR1 GTSNPN, CDR2 SVGIG (reference sequence). CDR3 amino acids: CARTAQETQYF. CDR3 in DNA: TGTGCACGGACGGCTCAAGAGACCCAGTACTTC.

The CDR3: CSAPTTDNQETQYF. The CDR3 nucleotides are TGCAGTGCTCCGACCACCGACAACCAAGAGACCCAGTACTTC. The chain has TRBV20-1 and TRBJ2-5, with D unresolved. V lost 5 bases and J lost 0, with 13 bases in between. The CDR3 runs to 14 residues. The V gene's germline CDR1 is DFQATT and CDR2 SNEGSKA (reference sequence).

The J gene is TRBJ2-1, the V gene TRBV29-1, with D unresolved. The CDR3 has 14 amino acids. CDR1 and CDR2 from the germline V gene are SQVTM and ANQGSEA. V lost 1 base, J lost 7 bases, and 14 bases lay in between. As DNA, the CDR3 is TGCAGCGTTGAAGGTAAGGCAGAGTGGAATGAGCAGTTCTTC. It codes for CSVEGKAEWNEQFF.

This clonotype has just a few counts. This rearrangement joins TRBV6-2 or TRBV6-3 to TRBJ2-1, with 11 bases fitting TRBD2. CDR3 length: 15 residues. Germline V gene lookup returns CDR1 MNHEY and CDR2 SVGEGT. The trim removed 6 bases at V and 7 bases at J, leaving 8 bases unmatched. The CDR3 DNA sequence: TGTGCCAGCAGAGCATCTAGCGGGGGGATTAATGAGCAGTTCTTC. Translating gives CASRASSGGINEQFF.

The CDR3 reads CASSFNAYNSPLHF. The CDR3 DNA reads TGTGCCAGCAGTTTTAATGCCTATAATTCACCCCTCCACTTT. The V gene is TRBV6-5, the J gene TRBJ1-6; D is unclear. CDR3 length equals 14 residues. Trimming removed 4 bases at V and 2 bases at J, with 6 bases between. CDR1 is MNHEY and CDR2 is SVGAGI in the germline V gene.

The J gene is TRBJ2-5, the V gene TRBV7-2; D is undetermined. CDR3 length equals 12 residues. V dropped 5 bases and J dropped 5 bases, with 9 bases sitting between them. Germline CDR1 and CDR2: SGHTA and FQGNSA. The CDR3, as DNA: TGTGCCAGCAGCGCTCGAGTGGAGACCCAGTACTTC. Its protein product is CASSARVETQYF.

This chain connects TRBV4-3 to TRBJ2-1; TRBD1 agrees at 9 bases. This CDR3 has 14 residues. After removal of 3 bases from V and 6 bases from J, the junction contained 3 bases not matched to a gene. In germline, CDR1 is LGHNA, CDR2 YSLEER. The DNA for the CDR3 is TGCGCCAGCAGCCAGGGGGACAGGGCCAATGAGCAGTTCTTC. Protein sequence: CASSQGDRANEQFF.

This clonotype was found a few times. The chain employs TRBV4-3 and TRBJ2-5; 9 nucleotides align to TRBD2. The last part of the DNA fits TRBJ2-7 better; the J call may be wrong. CDR1 is LGHNA and CDR2 is YSLEER in the germline V gene. The CDR3 is made up of 18 amino acids. The CDR3 loop is CASSQEPRIAGGDHEQYF. CDR3 bases: TGCGCCAGCAGCCAAGAGCCCCGGATTGCGGGGGGGGACCACGAGCAGTACTTC.

Of note for this clonotype: Since the CDR3 does not end with the conserved phenylalanine or tryptophan, this likely comes from a read error. The chain uses TRBV15 and TRBJ2-4; 8 bases are shared with TRBD1. The trim removed 1 base at V and 13 bases at J, leaving 15 bases unmatched. The germline CDR1 and CDR2 sequences are LNHNV and YYDKDF (reference sequence). There are 16 residues in the CDR3. CDR3 coding DNA: TGTGCCACCAGCAGAGTGAGGACAGGGATCCAGGGGGAGCAGTACCTC. Its protein is CATSRVRTGIQGEQYL.

The genes are TRBV28 and TRBJ2-7; D perhaps matches TRBD2 (5 bases). V lost 7 bases and J 2 bases, leaving 15 bases between the germline ends. Germline CDR1 is MDHEN and CDR2 is SYDVKM. CDR3 size: 14 residues. In nucleotides, the CDR3 is TGTGCCAGCAAGGAGTCGAGGGTCCCCTACGAGCAGTACTTC. Translated, it gives CASKESRVPYEQYF.